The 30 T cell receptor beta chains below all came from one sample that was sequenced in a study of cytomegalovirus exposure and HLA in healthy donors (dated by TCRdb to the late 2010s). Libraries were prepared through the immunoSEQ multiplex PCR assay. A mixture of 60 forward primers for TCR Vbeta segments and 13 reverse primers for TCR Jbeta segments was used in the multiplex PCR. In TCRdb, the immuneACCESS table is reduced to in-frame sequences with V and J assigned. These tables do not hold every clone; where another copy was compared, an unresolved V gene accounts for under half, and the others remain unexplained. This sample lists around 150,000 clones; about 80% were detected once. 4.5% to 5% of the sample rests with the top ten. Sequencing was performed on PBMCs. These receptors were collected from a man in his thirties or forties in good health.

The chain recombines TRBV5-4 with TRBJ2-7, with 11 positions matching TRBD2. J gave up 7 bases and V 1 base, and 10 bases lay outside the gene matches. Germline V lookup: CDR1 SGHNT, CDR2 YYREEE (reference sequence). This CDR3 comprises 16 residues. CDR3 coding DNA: TGTGCCAGCAGCTTGCGATTACTAGCGGGAGTTGGAGAGCAGTACTTC. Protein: CASSLRLLAGVGEQYF.

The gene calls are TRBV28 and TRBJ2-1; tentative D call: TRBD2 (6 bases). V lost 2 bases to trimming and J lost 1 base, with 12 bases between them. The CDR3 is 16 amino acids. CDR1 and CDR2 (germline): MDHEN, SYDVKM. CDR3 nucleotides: TGTGCCAGCAGTTTAGGGGGAGGAGGGTCCTACAATGAGCAGTTCTTC. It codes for CASSLGGGGSYNEQFF.

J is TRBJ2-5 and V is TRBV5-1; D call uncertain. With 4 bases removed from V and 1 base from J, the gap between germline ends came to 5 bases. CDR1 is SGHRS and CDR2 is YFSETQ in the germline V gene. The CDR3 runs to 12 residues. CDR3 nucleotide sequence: TGCGCCAGCAGCCCGGTCCAAGAGACCCAGTACTTC. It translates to CASSPVQETQYF.

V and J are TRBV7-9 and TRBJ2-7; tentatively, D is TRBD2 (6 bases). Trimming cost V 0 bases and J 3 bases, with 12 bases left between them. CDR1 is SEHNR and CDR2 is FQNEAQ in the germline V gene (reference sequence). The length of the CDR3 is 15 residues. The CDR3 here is CASSLALGRDYEQYF. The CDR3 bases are TGTGCCAGCAGCTTAGCGCTCGGGCGGGACTACGAGCAGTACTTC. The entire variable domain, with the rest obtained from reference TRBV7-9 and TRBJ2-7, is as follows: DTGVSQNPRHKITKRGQNVTFRCDPISEHNRLYWYRQTLGQGPEFLTYFQNEAQLEKSRLLSDRFSAERPKGSFSTLEIQRTEQGDSAMYLCASSLALGRDYEQYFGPGTRLTVT.

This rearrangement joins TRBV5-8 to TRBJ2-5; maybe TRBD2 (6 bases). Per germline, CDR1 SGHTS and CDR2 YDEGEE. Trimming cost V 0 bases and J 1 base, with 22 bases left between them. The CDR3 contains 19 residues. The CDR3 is CASSLGIREWSGPQETQYF. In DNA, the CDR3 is TGTGCCAGCAGCTTGGGGATCCGGGAGTGGAGTGGTCCCCAAGAGACCCAGTACTTC.

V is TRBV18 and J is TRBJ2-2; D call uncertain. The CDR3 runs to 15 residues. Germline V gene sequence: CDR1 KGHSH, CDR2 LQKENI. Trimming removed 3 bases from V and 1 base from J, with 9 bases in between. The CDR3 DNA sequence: TGTGCCAGCTCACCTCTCGGCGGGAACACCGGGGAGCTGTTTTTT. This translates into CASSPLGGNTGELFF.

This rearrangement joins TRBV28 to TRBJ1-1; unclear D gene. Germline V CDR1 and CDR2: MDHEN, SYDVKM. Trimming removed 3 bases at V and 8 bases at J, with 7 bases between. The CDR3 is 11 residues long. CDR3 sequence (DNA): TGTGCCAGCAGTTTGAGTAGAGAAGCTTTCTTT. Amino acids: CASSLSREAFF.

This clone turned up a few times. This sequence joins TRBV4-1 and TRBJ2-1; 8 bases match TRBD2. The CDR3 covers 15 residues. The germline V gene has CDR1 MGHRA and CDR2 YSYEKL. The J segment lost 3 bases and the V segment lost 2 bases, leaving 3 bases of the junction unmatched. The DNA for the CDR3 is TGCGCCAGCAGCCAAACTAGCGGAGGCTACAATGAGCAGTTCTTC. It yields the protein CASSQTSGGYNEQFF.

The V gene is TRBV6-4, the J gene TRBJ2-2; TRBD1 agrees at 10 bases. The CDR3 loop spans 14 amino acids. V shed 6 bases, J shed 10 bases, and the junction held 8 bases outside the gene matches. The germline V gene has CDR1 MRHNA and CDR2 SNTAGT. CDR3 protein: CASRPGTGAAELFF. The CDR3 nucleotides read TGTGCCAGCAGACCCGGGACAGGGGCCGCGGAGCTGTTTTTT.

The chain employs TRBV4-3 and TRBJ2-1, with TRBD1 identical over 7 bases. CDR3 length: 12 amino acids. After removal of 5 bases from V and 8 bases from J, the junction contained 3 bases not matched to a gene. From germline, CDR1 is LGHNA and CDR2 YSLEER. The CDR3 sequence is CASSLQGDEQFF. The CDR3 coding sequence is TGCGCCAGCAGCTTGCAGGGGGATGAGCAGTTCTTC.

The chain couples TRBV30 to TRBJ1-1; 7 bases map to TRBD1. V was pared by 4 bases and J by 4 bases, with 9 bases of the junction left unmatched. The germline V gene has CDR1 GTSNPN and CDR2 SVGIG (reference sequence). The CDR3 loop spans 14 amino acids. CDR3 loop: CAWTQGGWGTEAFF. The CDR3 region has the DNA TGTGCCTGGACCCAGGGGGGCTGGGGCACTGAAGCTTTCTTT.

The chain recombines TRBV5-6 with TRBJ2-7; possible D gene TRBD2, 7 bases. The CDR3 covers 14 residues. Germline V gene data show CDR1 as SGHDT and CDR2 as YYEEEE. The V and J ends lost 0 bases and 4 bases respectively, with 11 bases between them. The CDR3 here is CASSLGAGAYEQYF. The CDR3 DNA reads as TGTGCCAGCAGCTTGGGCGCGGGGGCTTACGAGCAGTACTTC.

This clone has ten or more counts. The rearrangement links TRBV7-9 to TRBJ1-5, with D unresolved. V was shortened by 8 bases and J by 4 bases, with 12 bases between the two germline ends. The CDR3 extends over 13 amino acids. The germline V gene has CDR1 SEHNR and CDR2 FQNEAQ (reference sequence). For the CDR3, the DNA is TGTGCCAGCGGGAGAGACGGAAATCAGCCCCAGCATTTT. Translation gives CASGRDGNQPQHF. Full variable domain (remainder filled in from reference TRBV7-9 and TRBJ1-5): DTGVSQNPRHKITKRGQNVTFRCDPISEHNRLYWYRQTLGQGPEFLTYFQNEAQLEKSRLLSDRFSAERPKGSFSTLEIQRTEQGDSAMYLCASGRDGNQPQHFGDGTRLSIL.

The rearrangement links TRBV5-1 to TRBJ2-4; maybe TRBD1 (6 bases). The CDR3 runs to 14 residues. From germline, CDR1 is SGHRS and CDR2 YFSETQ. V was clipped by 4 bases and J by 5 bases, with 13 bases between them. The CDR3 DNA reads TGCGCCAGCAGCCCTAATGGGGGCGAAAACATTCAGTACTTC. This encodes CASSPNGGENIQYF.

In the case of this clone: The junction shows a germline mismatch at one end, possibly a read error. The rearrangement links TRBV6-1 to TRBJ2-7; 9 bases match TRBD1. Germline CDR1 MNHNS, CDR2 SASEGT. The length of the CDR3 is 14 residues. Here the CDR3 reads CACSNTGQGNEQYF. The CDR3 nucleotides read TGTGCCTGCAGTAATACCGGACAGGGGAACGAGCAGTACTTC.

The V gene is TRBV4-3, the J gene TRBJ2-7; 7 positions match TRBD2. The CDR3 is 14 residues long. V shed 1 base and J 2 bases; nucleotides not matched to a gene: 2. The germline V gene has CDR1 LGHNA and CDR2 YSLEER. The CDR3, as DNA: TGCGCCAGCAGCCAAGCTAGCGGAGCCTACGAGCAGTACTTC. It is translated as CASSQASGAYEQYF.

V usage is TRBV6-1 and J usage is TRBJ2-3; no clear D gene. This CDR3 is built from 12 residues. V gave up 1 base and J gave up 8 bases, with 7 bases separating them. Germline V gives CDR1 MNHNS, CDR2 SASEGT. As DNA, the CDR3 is TGTGCCAGCAGTGAAGATTTCGGTACGCAGTATTTT. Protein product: CASSEDFGTQYF.

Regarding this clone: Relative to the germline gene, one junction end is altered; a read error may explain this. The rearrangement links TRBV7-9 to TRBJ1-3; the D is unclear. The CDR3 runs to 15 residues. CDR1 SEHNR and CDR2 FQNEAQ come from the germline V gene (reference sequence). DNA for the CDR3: TGTTCCAGCAGCTCTCAGCGTACGGTTGGAAACACCATATATTTT. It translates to CSSSSQRTVGNTIYF.

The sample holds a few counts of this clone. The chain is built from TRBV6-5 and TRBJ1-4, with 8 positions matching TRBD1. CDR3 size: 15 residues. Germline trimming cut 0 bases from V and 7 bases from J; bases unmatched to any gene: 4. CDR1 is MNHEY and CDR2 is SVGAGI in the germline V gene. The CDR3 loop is CASSYSTGVGEKLFF. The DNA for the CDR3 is TGTGCCAGCAGTTACTCGACAGGGGTGGGTGAAAAACTGTTTTTT.

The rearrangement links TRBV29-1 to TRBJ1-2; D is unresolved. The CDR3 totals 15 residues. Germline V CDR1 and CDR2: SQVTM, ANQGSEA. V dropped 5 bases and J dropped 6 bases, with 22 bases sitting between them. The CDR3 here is CSVIGDMQGGDGYTF. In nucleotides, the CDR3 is TGCAGCGTTATCGGTGACATGCAAGGCGGGGATGGCTACACCTTC.

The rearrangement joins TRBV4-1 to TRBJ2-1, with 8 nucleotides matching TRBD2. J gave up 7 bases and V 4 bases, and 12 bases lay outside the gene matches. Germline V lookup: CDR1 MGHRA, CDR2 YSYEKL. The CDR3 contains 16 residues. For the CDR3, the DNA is TGCGCCAGCAGCCCCTCGGGACTAGGGGGTCGGAATGAGCAGTTCTTC. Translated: CASSPSGLGGRNEQFF.

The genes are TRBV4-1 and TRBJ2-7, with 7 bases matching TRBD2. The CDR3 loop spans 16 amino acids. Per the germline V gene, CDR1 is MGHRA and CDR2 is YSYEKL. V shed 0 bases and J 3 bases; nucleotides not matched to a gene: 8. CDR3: CASSQDRGGRYYEQYF. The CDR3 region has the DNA TGCGCCAGCAGCCAAGATCGCGGCGGGAGATACTACGAGCAGTACTTC.

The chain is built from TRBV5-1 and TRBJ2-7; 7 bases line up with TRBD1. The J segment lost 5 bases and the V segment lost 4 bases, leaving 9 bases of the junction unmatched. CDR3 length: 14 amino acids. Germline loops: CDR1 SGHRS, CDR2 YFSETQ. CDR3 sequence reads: CASSLDRVAHEQYF. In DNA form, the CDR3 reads TGCGCCAGCAGCCTCGACAGGGTGGCCCACGAGCAGTACTTC.

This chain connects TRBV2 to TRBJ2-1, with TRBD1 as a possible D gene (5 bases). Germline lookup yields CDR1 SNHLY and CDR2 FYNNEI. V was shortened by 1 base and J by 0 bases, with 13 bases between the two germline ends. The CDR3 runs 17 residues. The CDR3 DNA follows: TGTGCCAGCAGTGAAGAAGGAACAGGTAACTCCTACAATGAGCAGTTCTTC. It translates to CASSEEGTGNSYNEQFF.

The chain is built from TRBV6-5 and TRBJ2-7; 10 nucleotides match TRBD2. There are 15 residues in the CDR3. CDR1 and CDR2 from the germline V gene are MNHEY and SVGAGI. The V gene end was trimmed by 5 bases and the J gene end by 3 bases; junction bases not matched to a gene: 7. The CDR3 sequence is CASSLVLAGVYEQYF. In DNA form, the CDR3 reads TGTGCCAGCAGTCTGGTCCTAGCGGGAGTCTACGAGCAGTACTTC.

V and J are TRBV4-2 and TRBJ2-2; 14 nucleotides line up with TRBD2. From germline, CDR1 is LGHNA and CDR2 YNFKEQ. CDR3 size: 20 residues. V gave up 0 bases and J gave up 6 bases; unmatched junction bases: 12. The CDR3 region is CASSQEGKRLAGGPPGELFF. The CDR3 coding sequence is TGTGCCAGCAGCCAAGAAGGGAAGCGACTAGCGGGAGGGCCACCCGGGGAGCTGTTTTTT.

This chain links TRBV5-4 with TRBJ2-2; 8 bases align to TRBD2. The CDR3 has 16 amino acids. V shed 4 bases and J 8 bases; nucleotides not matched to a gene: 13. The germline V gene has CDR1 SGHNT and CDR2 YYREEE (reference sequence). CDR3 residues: CASSRYLGLAAGELFF. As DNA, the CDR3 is TGTGCCAGCAGCCGATATCTAGGACTAGCTGCGGGGGAGCTGTTTTTT.

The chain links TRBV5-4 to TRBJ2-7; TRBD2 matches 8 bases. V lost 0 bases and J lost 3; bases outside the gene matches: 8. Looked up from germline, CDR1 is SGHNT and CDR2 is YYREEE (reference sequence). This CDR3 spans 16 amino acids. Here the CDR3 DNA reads TGTGCCAGCAGCTTGGAAGGGACTAGAGCTTTCTACGAGCAGTACTTC. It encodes CASSLEGTRAFYEQYF.

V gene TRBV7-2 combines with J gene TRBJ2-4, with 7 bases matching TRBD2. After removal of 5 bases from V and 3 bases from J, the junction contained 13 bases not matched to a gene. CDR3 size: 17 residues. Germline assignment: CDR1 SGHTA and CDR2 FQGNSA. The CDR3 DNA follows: TGTGCCAGCAGCCCCGGGGGGACCCAGAGAAACAAAAACATTCAGTACTTC. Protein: CASSPGGTQRNKNIQYF. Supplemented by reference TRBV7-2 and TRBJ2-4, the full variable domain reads GAGVSQSPSNKVTEKGKDVELRCDPISGHTALYWYRQSLGQGLEFLIYFQGNSAPDKSGLPSDRFSAERTGGSVSTLTIQRTQQEDSAVYLCASSPGGTQRNKNIQYFGAGTRLSVL.

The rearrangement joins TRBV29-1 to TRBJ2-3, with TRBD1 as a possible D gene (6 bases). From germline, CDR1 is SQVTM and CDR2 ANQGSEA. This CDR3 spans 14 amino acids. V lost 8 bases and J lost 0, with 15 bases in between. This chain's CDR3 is CSILRDTSTDTQYF. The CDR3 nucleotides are TGCAGCATCCTCCGGGACACGAGCACAGATACGCAGTATTTT.